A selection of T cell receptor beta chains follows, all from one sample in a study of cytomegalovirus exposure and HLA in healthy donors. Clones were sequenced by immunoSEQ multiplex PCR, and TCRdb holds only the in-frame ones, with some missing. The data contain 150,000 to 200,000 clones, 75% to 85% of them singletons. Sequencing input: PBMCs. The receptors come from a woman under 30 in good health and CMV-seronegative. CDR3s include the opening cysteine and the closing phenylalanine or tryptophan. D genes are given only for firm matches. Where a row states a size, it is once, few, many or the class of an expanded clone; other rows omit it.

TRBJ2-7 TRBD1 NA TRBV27 CASSSPGQGAAEQYF TGTGCCAGCAGTTCCCCGGGACAGGGGGCGGCCGAGCAGTACTTC
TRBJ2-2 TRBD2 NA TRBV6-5 CASSGLAGFTGELFF TGTGCCAGCTCGGGACTAGCGGGTTTCACCGGGGAGCTGTTTTTT
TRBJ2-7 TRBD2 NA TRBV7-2 CASSTYLAEYEQYF TGTGCCAGCAGCACCTATCTAGCGGAATACGAGCAGTACTTC
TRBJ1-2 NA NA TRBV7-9 CASSLAAGPNYGYTF TGTGCCAGCAGCTTAGCGGCGGGACCAAACTATGGCTACACCTTC
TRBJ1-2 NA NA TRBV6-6 CASILQGITNYGYTF TGTGCCAGCATACTTCAGGGAATTACTAACTATGGCTACACCTTC
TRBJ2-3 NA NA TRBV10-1 CASSALETTDTQYF TGCGCCAGCAGTGCCTTGGAGACCACAGATACGCAGTATTTT
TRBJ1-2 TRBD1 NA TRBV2 CASRGGTGLNYGYTF TGTGCCAGCAGGGGCGGGACAGGCCTTAACTATGGCTACACCTTC
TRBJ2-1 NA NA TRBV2 CASRDNSYNEQFF TGTGCCAGCAGGGACAACTCCTACAATGAGCAGTTCTTC
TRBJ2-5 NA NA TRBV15 CATRGETQYF TGTGCCACCCGGGGAGAGACCCAGTACTTC
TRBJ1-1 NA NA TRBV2 CASETGSNTEAFF TGTGCCAGCGAAACGGGTTCGAACACTGAAGCTTTCTTT
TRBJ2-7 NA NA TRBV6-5 CASSQSAYEQYF TGTGCCAGCAGCCAAAGCGCCTACGAGCAGTACTTC
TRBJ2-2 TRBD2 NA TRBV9 CASSVGGGAGGELFF TGTGCCAGCAGCGTAGGCGGGGGGGCCGGCGGGGAGCTGTTTTTT
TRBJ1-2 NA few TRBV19 CASTYLTGYGYTF TGTGCCAGTACTTACCTTACAGGCTATGGCTACACCTTC
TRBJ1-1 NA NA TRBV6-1 CASSASGTIYEAFF TGTGCCAGCAGTGCAAGCGGCACGATATACGAAGCTTTCTTT
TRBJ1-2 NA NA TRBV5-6 CASSLLNRANYGYTF TGTGCCAGCAGCTTGCTTAACAGAGCTAACTATGGCTACACCTTC
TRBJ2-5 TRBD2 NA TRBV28 CASSKEVREKRETQYF TGTGCCAGCTCAAAAGAGGTGCGGGAGAAGAGAGAGACCCAGTACTTC
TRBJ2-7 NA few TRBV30 CAWSFSYRAYEQYF TGTGCCTGGAGTTTCAGCTACAGGGCCTACGAGCAGTACTTC
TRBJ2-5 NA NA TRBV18 CASSLSQETQYF TGTGCCAGCTCACTATCCCAAGAGACCCAGTACTTC
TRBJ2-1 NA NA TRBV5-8 CASSLGDSFSYNEQFF TGTGCCAGCAGCTTGGGGGACTCCTTTTCCTACAATGAGCAGTTCTTC
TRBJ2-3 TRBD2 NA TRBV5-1 CASSPSGGPRTDTQYF TGCGCCAGTTCCCCTAGCGGGGGGCCCCGCACAGATACGCAGTATTTT
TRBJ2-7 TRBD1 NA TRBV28 CASIATGTGGGEQYF TGTGCCAGCATAGCGACCGGGACAGGGGGGGGCGAGCAGTACTTC
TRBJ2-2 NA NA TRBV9 CASSPPWPAGLTGELFF TGTGCCAGCAGCCCCCCATGGCCGGCGGGACTGACCGGGGAGCTGTTTTTT
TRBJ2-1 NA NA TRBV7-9 CASTGENNEQFF TGTGCCAGTACGGGGGAGAACAATGAGCAGTTCTTC
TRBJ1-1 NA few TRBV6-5 CASSYSYRNTEAFF TGTGCCAGCAGTTACTCCTATCGGAACACTGAAGCTTTCTTT
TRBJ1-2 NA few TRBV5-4 CASSFPLRPADGYTF TGTGCCAGCAGCTTCCCTTTGCGTCCGGCGGATGGCTACACCTTC
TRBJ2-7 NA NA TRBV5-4 CASSFGGVRDRAFEQYF TGTGCCAGCAGCTTCGGGGGGGTCCGGGACAGGGCTTTCGAGCAGTACTTC
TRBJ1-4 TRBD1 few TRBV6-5 CASASTGGPNEKLFF TGTGCCAGCGCGTCCACAGGGGGGCCTAATGAAAAACTGTTTTTT
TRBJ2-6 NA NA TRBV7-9 CASSTRGLSSGANVLTF TGTGCCAGCAGCACCCGGGGACTGTCCTCTGGGGCCAACGTCCTGACTTTC
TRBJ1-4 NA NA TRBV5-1 CASSSSTGLDEKLFF TGCGCCAGCAGCTCCTCGACAGGATTGGATGAAAAACTGTTTTTT
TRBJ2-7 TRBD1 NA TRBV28 CASSAAGTVDYEQYF TGTGCCAGCAGTGCCGCCGGGACAGTCGACTACGAGCAGTACTTC
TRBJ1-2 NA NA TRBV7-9 CASSTRDNDGYTF TGTGCCAGCAGCACCAGGGACAATGATGGCTACACCTTC
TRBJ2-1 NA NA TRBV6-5 CASSYSSSADEQFF TGTGCCAGCAGTTACTCGAGTAGTGCGGATGAGCAGTTCTTC
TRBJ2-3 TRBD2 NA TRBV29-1 CSADGLWTSGSTVTQYF TGCAGCGCAGACGGGCTGTGGACTAGCGGGAGTACGGTTACGCAGTATTTT
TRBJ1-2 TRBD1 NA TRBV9 CASSVVDRVSYGYTF TGTGCCAGCAGCGTAGTGGACAGGGTGAGCTATGGCTACACCTTC
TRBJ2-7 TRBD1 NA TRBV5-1 CASSYAGTEYEQYF TGCGCCAGCAGCTATGCCGGGACAGAGTACGAGCAGTACTTC
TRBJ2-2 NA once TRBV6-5 CASSLANTGELFF TGTGCCAGCAGTTTAGCGAACACCGGGGAGCTGTTTTTT
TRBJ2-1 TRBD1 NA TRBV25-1 CASSDYKDRHEQFF TGTGCCAGCAGTGACTATAAGGACAGGCATGAGCAGTTCTTC
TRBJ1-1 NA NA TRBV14 CASSHYRESTEAFF TGTGCCAGCAGCCATTACAGGGAGAGCACTGAAGCTTTCTTT
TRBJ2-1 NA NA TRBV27 CASSFRAGIYNEQFF TGTGCCAGCAGTTTTAGGGCGGGGATCTACAATGAGCAGTTCTTC
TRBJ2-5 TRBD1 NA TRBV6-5 CASRGDSQETQYF TGTGCCAGTAGAGGGGACAGCCAAGAGACCCAGTACTTC
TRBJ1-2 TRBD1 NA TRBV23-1 CASSRGDSFICYGYTF TGCGCCAGCAGTCGGGGGGACAGCTTTATATGCTATGGCTACACCTTC
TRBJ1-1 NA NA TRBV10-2 CASIMAGEYTEAFF TGCGCCAGCATCATGGCCGGGGAGTACACCGAAGCTTTCTTT
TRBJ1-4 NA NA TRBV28 CASSLAPVATNEKLFF TGTGCCAGCAGTTTAGCCCCAGTGGCAACTAATGAAAAACTGTTTTTT
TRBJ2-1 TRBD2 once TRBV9 CASSAVLAGYNEQFF TGTGCCAGCAGCGCTGTACTAGCGGGGTACAATGAGCAGTTCTTC